The rows below give T cell receptor beta chains drawn from one sample of a study of OX40 agonist ivuxolimab in advanced cancers. The assay was immunoSEQ multiplex PCR, and TCRdb's table has in-frame clones only and misses some. The table shows tens of thousands of clones, with 84% occurring only once. The source material was CD4+ or CD8+ T cells sorted from blood, sampled in a trial of the OX40 agonist ivuxolimab. The receptors were sampled from an adult with an advanced solid tumor such as melanoma, head and neck, liver or kidney cancer. CDR3s include the opening cysteine and the closing phenylalanine or tryptophan. Each record gives: V gene, J gene, clone size, D gene, CDR3 protein, CDR3 DNA. D genes are given only for firm matches. Size is stated for part of the rows, as once, few or many counts, or as a class when the clone is expanded.

v_call: TRBV5-1
j_call: TRBJ2-1
clone_size: once
d_call: TRBD2
cdr3_aa: CASSLYFGGARNEQFF
cdr3_nt: TGCGCCAGCAGCTTGTACTTCGGGGGGGCCAGAAATGAGCAGTTCTTC

v_call: TRBV6-1
j_call: TRBJ1-6
clone_size: NA
d_call: NA
cdr3_aa: CASSEGWANNSPLHF
cdr3_nt: TGTGCCAGCAGTGAAGGGTGGGCTAATAATTCACCCCTCCACTTT

v_call: TRBV6-5
j_call: TRBJ1-6
clone_size: few
d_call: NA
cdr3_aa: CASSYSGLGSLHF
cdr3_nt: TGTGCCAGCAGTTACTCAGGGTTGGGATCCCTCCACTTT

v_call: TRBV2
j_call: TRBJ2-7
clone_size: NA
d_call: NA
cdr3_aa: CASRQGSIEGSYEQYF
cdr3_nt: TGTGCCAGCAGACAGGGCTCGATTGAGGGCTCCTACGAGCAGTACTTC

v_call: TRBV10-3
j_call: TRBJ1-4
clone_size: NA
d_call: TRBD1
cdr3_aa: CAISRGTGFEKLFF
cdr3_nt: TGTGCCATCAGTAGAGGGACAGGGTTTGAAAAACTGTTTTTT

v_call: TRBV19
j_call: TRBJ1-2
clone_size: NA
d_call: NA
cdr3_aa: CASSIFRAEGYTF
cdr3_nt: TGTGCCAGTAGTATTTTCAGGGCGGAGGGCTACACCTTC

v_call: TRBV11-2
j_call: TRBJ1-1
clone_size: few
d_call: NA
cdr3_aa: CASSLTGVEAFF
cdr3_nt: TGTGCCAGCAGCTTAACGGGGGTTGAAGCTTTCTTT

v_call: TRBV5-1
j_call: TRBJ1-1
clone_size: NA
d_call: TRBD1
cdr3_aa: CASSSQGGGTEAFF
cdr3_nt: TGCGCCAGCAGCTCTCAAGGGGGCGGCACTGAAGCTTTCTTT

v_call: TRBV5-6
j_call: TRBJ1-1
clone_size: NA
d_call: NA
cdr3_aa: CASSLRTPRKGTEAFF
cdr3_nt: TGTGCCAGCAGCTTGCGGACGCCCAGGAAAGGGACTGAAGCTTTCTTT

v_call: TRBV10-3
j_call: TRBJ2-7
clone_size: NA
d_call: TRBD2
cdr3_aa: CAISQSGGAYEQYF
cdr3_nt: TGTGCCATCAGCCAGAGCGGGGGGGCCTACGAGCAGTACTTC

v_call: TRBV7-2
j_call: TRBJ2-5
clone_size: NA
d_call: TRBD2
cdr3_aa: CASSLGAGTTQETQYF
cdr3_nt: TGTGCCAGCAGCTTAGGAGCGGGGACTACTCAAGAGACCCAGTACTTC

v_call: TRBV28
j_call: TRBJ2-3
clone_size: NA
d_call: NA
cdr3_aa: CASSNTRGYTDTQYF
cdr3_nt: TGTGCCAGCAGTAATACTCGGGGGTACACAGATACGCAGTATTTT

v_call: TRBV10-3
j_call: TRBJ1-1
clone_size: few
d_call: NA
cdr3_aa: CAISEMAGMNTEAFF
cdr3_nt: TGTGCCATCAGTGAGATGGCTGGCATGAACACTGAAGCTTTCTTT

v_call: TRBV6-5
j_call: TRBJ1-2
clone_size: NA
d_call: TRBD1
cdr3_aa: CASSYFGTGDYYGYTF
cdr3_nt: TGTGCCAGCAGTTACTTCGGGACAGGGGACTACTATGGCTACACCTTC

v_call: TRBV20-1
j_call: TRBJ2-7
clone_size: few
d_call: NA
cdr3_aa: CSASYEQYF
cdr3_nt: TGCAGTGCTAGCTACGAGCAGTACTTC

v_call: TRBV27
j_call: TRBJ1-2
clone_size: NA
d_call: NA
cdr3_aa: CASSPRFGDGYTF
cdr3_nt: TGTGCCAGCAGTCCCAGGTTCGGGGATGGCTACACCTTC

v_call: TRBV4-2
j_call: TRBJ1-1
clone_size: NA
d_call: TRBD1
cdr3_aa: CASSLDREWGTEAFF
cdr3_nt: TGTGCCAGCAGCCTCGACAGGGAATGGGGCACTGAAGCTTTCTTT

v_call: TRBV11-3
j_call: TRBJ2-2
clone_size: NA
d_call: TRBD2
cdr3_aa: CASRSIAGGPTGELFF
cdr3_nt: TGTGCCAGCAGATCCATAGCGGGAGGGCCGACCGGGGAGCTGTTTTTT

v_call: TRBV19
j_call: TRBJ1-5
clone_size: NA
d_call: NA
cdr3_aa: CASSMGQGESQPQHF
cdr3_nt: TGTGCCAGTAGTATGGGGCAGGGCGAGAGTCAGCCCCAGCATTTT

v_call: TRBV2
j_call: TRBJ2-2
clone_size: NA
d_call: NA
cdr3_aa: CASSDSPPSNTGELFF
cdr3_nt: TGTGCCAGCAGTGACTCCCCCCCCTCGAACACCGGGGAGCTGTTTTTT

v_call: TRBV7-9
j_call: TRBJ2-6
clone_size: once
d_call: NA
cdr3_aa: CASSWSSGANVLTF
cdr3_nt: TGTGCCAGCAGCTGGAGCTCTGGGGCCAACGTCCTGACTTTC

v_call: TRBV25-1
j_call: TRBJ1-1
clone_size: NA
d_call: TRBD1
cdr3_aa: CASSSNRGQGTEAFF
cdr3_nt: TGTGCCAGCAGCTCCAACAGGGGGCAGGGGACTGAAGCTTTCTTT

v_call: TRBV7-2
j_call: TRBJ1-1
clone_size: NA
d_call: NA
cdr3_aa: CASSFGLGSEAFF
cdr3_nt: TGTGCCAGCAGCTTTGGGTTAGGCTCTGAAGCTTTCTTT

v_call: TRBV7-8
j_call: TRBJ2-5
clone_size: NA
d_call: NA
cdr3_aa: CASSLIWGGASGAQYF
cdr3_nt: TGTGCCAGCAGCTTAATTTGGGGAGGGGCCTCAGGGGCCCAGTACTTC

v_call: TRBV30
j_call: TRBJ2-7
clone_size: NA
d_call: TRBD1
cdr3_aa: CASTTGGSYEQYF
cdr3_nt: TGTGCTTCCACCACAGGGGGTTCCTACGAGCAGTACTTC

v_call: TRBV2
j_call: TRBJ1-2
clone_size: few
d_call: NA
cdr3_aa: CASSDAGAGGYTF
cdr3_nt: TGTGCCAGCAGTGATGCGGGGGCAGGTGGCTACACCTTC

v_call: TRBV11-2
j_call: TRBJ2-5
clone_size: NA
d_call: TRBD1
cdr3_aa: CASSNRDRGAETQYF
cdr3_nt: TGTGCCAGCAGCAACCGGGACAGGGGCGCCGAGACCCAGTACTTC

v_call: TRBV9
j_call: TRBJ1-5
clone_size: NA
d_call: NA
cdr3_aa: CASSVDSYQPQHF
cdr3_nt: TGTGCCAGCAGCGTAGACTCTTATCAGCCCCAGCATTTT

v_call: TRBV27
j_call: TRBJ2-3
clone_size: NA
d_call: TRBD2
cdr3_aa: CASRPWGSGTYTDTQYF
cdr3_nt: TGTGCCAGCCGCCCTTGGGGGAGCGGGACTTACACAGATACGCAGTATTTT

v_call: TRBV15
j_call: TRBJ1-2
clone_size: NA
d_call: NA
cdr3_aa: CATSRAGINYGYTF
cdr3_nt: TGTGCCACCAGCAGGGCTGGTATTAACTATGGCTACACCTTC

v_call: TRBV2
j_call: TRBJ2-7
clone_size: NA
d_call: NA
cdr3_aa: CASSVYVLSYEQYF
cdr3_nt: TGTGCCAGCAGTGTATATGTGCTCTCCTACGAGCAGTACTTC

v_call: TRBV5-1
j_call: TRBJ2-1
clone_size: NA
d_call: TRBD2
cdr3_aa: CASSTRGAGYNEQFF
cdr3_nt: TGCGCCAGCAGCACGCGGGGGGCTGGCTACAATGAGCAGTTCTTC

v_call: TRBV5-1
j_call: TRBJ2-4
clone_size: few
d_call: NA
cdr3_aa: CASSSGQIANIQYF
cdr3_nt: TGCGCCAGCAGCTCCGGACAGATAGCAAACATTCAGTACTTC

v_call: TRBV5-5
j_call: TRBJ2-1
clone_size: NA
d_call: NA
cdr3_aa: CASGQPSSYNEQFF
cdr3_nt: TGTGCCAGCGGCCAGCCGAGCTCCTACAATGAGCAGTTCTTC

v_call: TRBV18
j_call: TRBJ1-4
clone_size: NA
d_call: NA
cdr3_aa: CASSEIYRDIEKLFF
cdr3_nt: TGTGCCAGCTCAGAGATTTACCGGGACATAGAAAAACTGTTTTTT

v_call: TRBV21-1
j_call: TRBJ2-3
clone_size: NA
d_call: NA
cdr3_aa: CASSPRPQSGCTDTQYF
cdr3_nt: TGTGCCAGCTCCCCCAGGCCCCAAAGCGGGTGCACAGATACGCAGTATTTT

v_call: TRBV5-1
j_call: TRBJ2-2
clone_size: once
d_call: TRBD2
cdr3_aa: CASCGSRPDTGELFF
cdr3_nt: TGCGCCAGCTGCGGGAGCCGGCCGGACACCGGGGAGCTGTTTTTT

v_call: TRBV15
j_call: TRBJ2-2
clone_size: once
d_call: TRBD1
cdr3_aa: CATSNPRRGTGGTGELFF
cdr3_nt: TGTGCCACCAGCAATCCCCGTAGGGGGACAGGGGGTACCGGGGAGCTGTTTTTT

v_call: TRBV5-4
j_call: TRBJ1-1
clone_size: NA
d_call: NA
cdr3_aa: CASSNPGHLVPEAFF
cdr3_nt: TGTGCCAGCAGCAATCCGGGACACTTAGTCCCTGAAGCTTTCTTT

v_call: TRBV10-3
j_call: TRBJ2-7
clone_size: NA
d_call: TRBD1
cdr3_aa: CAISGDRGDSYEQYF
cdr3_nt: TGTGCCATCAGTGGGGACAGGGGGGATTCCTACGAGCAGTACTTC

v_call: TRBV9
j_call: TRBJ1-2
clone_size: NA
d_call: NA
cdr3_aa: CASSGPTGYTF
cdr3_nt: TGTGCCAGCAGCGGACCGACGGGCTACACCTTC

v_call: TRBV27
j_call: TRBJ2-1
clone_size: few
d_call: TRBD2
cdr3_aa: CASSLMWTSGGTSYNEQFF
cdr3_nt: TGTGCCAGCAGTTTAATGTGGACTAGCGGGGGGACCTCCTACAATGAGCAGTTCTTC

v_call: TRBV18
j_call: TRBJ2-7
clone_size: once
d_call: NA
cdr3_aa: CASSLSPENAYEQYF
cdr3_nt: TGTGCCAGCTCACTCAGCCCAGAGAACGCCTACGAGCAGTACTTC

v_call: TRBV19
j_call: TRBJ2-2
clone_size: NA
d_call: TRBD2
cdr3_aa: CASSPGGLAGFTGELFF
cdr3_nt: TGTGCCAGTAGCCCAGGAGGACTAGCGGGCTTCACCGGGGAGCTGTTTTTT

v_call: TRBV27
j_call: TRBJ1-2
clone_size: once
d_call: TRBD1
cdr3_aa: CASSLGGQPYGYTF
cdr3_nt: TGTGCCAGCAGTTTAGGGGGACAGCCTTATGGCTACACCTTC

v_call: TRBV7-2
j_call: TRBJ1-2
clone_size: NA
d_call: NA
cdr3_aa: CASSLGGSYGYTF
cdr3_nt: TGTGCCAGCAGCTTAGGAGGGTCCTATGGCTACACCTTC

v_call: TRBV27
j_call: TRBJ1-5
clone_size: NA
d_call: TRBD1
cdr3_aa: CASSLTGTARDSNQPQHF
cdr3_nt: TGTGCCAGCAGTTTAACAGGGACAGCTCGCGATAGCAATCAGCCCCAGCATTTT

v_call: TRBV2
j_call: TRBJ1-1
clone_size: NA
d_call: NA
cdr3_aa: CASNPDRNTEAFF
cdr3_nt: TGTGCCAGCAACCCTGACAGGAACACTGAAGCTTTCTTT

v_call: TRBV7-9
j_call: TRBJ1-3
clone_size: NA
d_call: NA
cdr3_aa: CASSFNGPGNTIYF
cdr3_nt: TGTGCCAGCAGCTTCAATGGGCCAGGAAACACCATATATTTT

v_call: TRBV5-1
j_call: TRBJ2-2
clone_size: NA
d_call: NA
cdr3_aa: CASSYKGHGQGGELFF
cdr3_nt: TGCGCCAGCAGCTATAAAGGTCACGGGCAAGGAGGGGAGCTGTTTTTT

v_call: TRBV5-1
j_call: TRBJ2-7
clone_size: NA
d_call: NA
cdr3_aa: CASSFTGSHEQYF
cdr3_nt: TGCGCCAGCAGCTTTACAGGGTCCCACGAGCAGTACTTC

v_call: TRBV6-5
j_call: TRBJ2-4
clone_size: NA
d_call: NA
cdr3_aa: CASSYSGRNIQYF
cdr3_nt: TGTGCCAGCAGTTACTCCGGCAGAAACATTCAGTACTTC